This passage covers 10 T cell receptor beta chains from one sample sequenced in a study of CD8 T cells in ankylosing spondylitis. Using its own MiXCR run on the 5' RACE reads, TCRdb lists one record per CDR3 protein. Of fewer than 400,000 distinct CDR3 sequences detected, about 15% appear once; the ten largest clones hold less than 1.1%. Sequenced input: blood, either unsorted or a sorted T cell fraction (not recorded which). The receptors here all came from a male donor with ankylosing spondylitis or in good health (not recorded which).

V gene TRBV4-1 combines with J gene TRBJ1-1; 7 positions match TRBD1. Germline CDR1 and CDR2: MGHRA and YSYEKL. The CDR3 consists of 17 residues. The V and J ends lost 1 base and 4 bases, in that order; junction bases with no gene match: 12. CDR3 coding DNA: TGCGCCAGCAGCCAAGCTAGCGACAGGGCCTCTTTCACTGAAGCTTTCTTT. This codes for CASSQASDRASFTEAFF.

This clonotype was counted only a few times. The chain employs TRBV6-5 and TRBJ2-3, with D tentatively TRBD1 or TRBD2 (5 bases each). Trimming removed 0 bases at V and 3 bases at J, with 16 bases between. The CDR3 runs 17 residues. The germline V gene has CDR1 MNHEY and CDR2 SVGAGI. The CDR3 coding sequence is TGTGCCAGCAGTTACTCGAGGGGAAGAGGTGATACAGATACGCAGTATTTT. Its protein is CASSYSRGRGDTDTQYF.

This chain joins TRBV5-1 and TRBJ1-1, with a weak D call TRBD1 (5 bases). Looked up from germline, CDR1 is SGHRS and CDR2 is YFSETQ. With 4 bases removed from V and 1 base from J, the gap between germline ends came to 8 bases. The CDR3 is made up of 13 amino acids. This CDR3 is CASSTGRNTEAFF. The CDR3 bases are TGCGCCAGCAGCACGGGACGGAACACTGAAGCTTTCTTT.

This clonotype occurred a few times. The genes are TRBV6-5 and TRBJ2-1; TRBD2 aligns across 10 bases. The CDR3 runs to 18 residues. V gave up 6 bases and J gave up 2 bases; unmatched junction bases: 13. Germline CDR1 MNHEY, CDR2 SVGAGI. Here the CDR3 DNA reads TGTGCCAGCAGCTTTACTAGCGGGATTTTGGGGGCCTACAATGAGCAGTTCTTC. This sequence encodes CASSFTSGILGAYNEQFF.

The chain uses TRBV20-1 and TRBJ2-7; unclear D gene. V was shortened by 7 bases and J by 4 bases, with 11 bases between the two germline ends. CDR3 length: 11 amino acids. Germline V gene sequence: CDR1 DFQATT, CDR2 SNEGSKA (reference sequence). CDR3 DNA: TGCAGTGGGCAAGATGGGTACGAGCAGTACTTC. Protein product: CSGQDGYEQYF.

The rearrangement links TRBV5-1 to TRBJ2-7, with 9 bases that match TRBD1. Trimming at V came to 4 bases and at J to 2 bases, leaving 4 bases not matched to a gene. This CDR3 comprises 14 residues. Germline assignment: CDR1 SGHRS and CDR2 YFSETQ. Here the CDR3 reads CASSAQGATYEQYF. In DNA form, the CDR3 reads TGCGCCAGCAGCGCACAGGGGGCCACCTACGAGCAGTACTTC.

CDR3 residues: CSAHLAGGWNEQFF. The CDR3 DNA sequence: TGCAGCGCCCACCTAGCGGGAGGGTGGAATGAGCAGTTCTTC. The V call is TRBV29-1, the J call TRBJ2-1; 12 bases map to TRBD2. Germline V CDR1 and CDR2: SQVTM, ANQGSEA. After removal of 7 bases from V and 7 bases from J, the junction contained 8 bases not matched to a gene. The CDR3 has 14 amino acids.

This clonotype was seen only a few times. V gene TRBV12-3 or TRBV12-4 combines with J gene TRBJ2-5; 9 bases line up with TRBD2. This CDR3 is 15 amino acids long. The J segment lost 4 bases and the V segment lost 3 bases, leaving 6 bases of the junction unmatched. The CDR3 here is CASSFVFSGRETQYF. In DNA form, the CDR3 reads TGTGCCAGCAGTTTTGTTTTTAGCGGGAGAGAGACCCAGTACTTC.

The CDR3 coding sequence is TGCAGTGCTAGGGACCCAGGACCACTCATCAATGAGCAGTTCTTC. It translates to CSARDPGPLINEQFF. This chain connects TRBV20-1 to TRBJ2-1, with unresolved D. Germline CDR1 is DFQATT and CDR2 is SNEGSKA (reference sequence). Trimming took off 3 bases at V and 6 bases at J, with 18 bases between the two ends. CDR3 length equals 15 residues.

The V gene is TRBV11-2, the J gene TRBJ2-7, with a weak D call TRBD2 (5 bases). Germline-derived CDR1 and CDR2 are SGHAT and FQNNGV. The CDR3 has 14 residues. V lost 5 bases to trimming and J lost 9 bases, with 20 bases between them. The CDR3: CASSNFGPIEGQYF. CDR3 nucleotide sequence: TGTGCCAGCAGCAACTTCGGGCCTATCGAGGGGCAGTACTTC.